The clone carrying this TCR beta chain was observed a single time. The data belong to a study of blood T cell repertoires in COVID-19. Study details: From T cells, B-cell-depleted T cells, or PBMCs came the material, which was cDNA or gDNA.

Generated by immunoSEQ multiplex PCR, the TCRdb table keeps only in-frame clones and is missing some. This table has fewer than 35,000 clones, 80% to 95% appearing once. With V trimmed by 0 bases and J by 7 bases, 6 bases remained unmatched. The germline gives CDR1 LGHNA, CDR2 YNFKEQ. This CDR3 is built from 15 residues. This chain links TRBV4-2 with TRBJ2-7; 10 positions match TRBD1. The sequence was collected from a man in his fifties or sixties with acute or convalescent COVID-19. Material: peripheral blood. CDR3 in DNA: TGTGCCAGCAGCCAAGATCGCGGGACAGGGGTTGAGCAGTACTTC. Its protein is CASSQDRGTGVEQYF.